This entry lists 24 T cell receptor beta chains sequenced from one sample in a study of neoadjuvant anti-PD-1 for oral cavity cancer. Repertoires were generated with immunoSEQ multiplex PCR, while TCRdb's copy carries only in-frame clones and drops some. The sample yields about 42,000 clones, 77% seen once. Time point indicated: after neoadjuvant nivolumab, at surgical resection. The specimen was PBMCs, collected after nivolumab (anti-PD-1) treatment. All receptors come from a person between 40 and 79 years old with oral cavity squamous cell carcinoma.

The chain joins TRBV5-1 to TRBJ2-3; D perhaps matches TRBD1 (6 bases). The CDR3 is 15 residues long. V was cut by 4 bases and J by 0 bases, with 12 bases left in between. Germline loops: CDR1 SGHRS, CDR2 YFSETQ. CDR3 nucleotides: TGCGCCAGCAGCCAGACACAGGGAAGCACAGATACGCAGTATTTT. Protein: CASSQTQGSTDTQYF.

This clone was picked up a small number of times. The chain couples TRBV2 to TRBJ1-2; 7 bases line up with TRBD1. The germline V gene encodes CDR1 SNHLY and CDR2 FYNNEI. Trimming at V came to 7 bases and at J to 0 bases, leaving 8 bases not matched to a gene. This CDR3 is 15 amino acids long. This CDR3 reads CASMGRDSPNYGYTF. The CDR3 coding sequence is TGTGCCAGCATGGGCCGGGACAGCCCTAACTATGGCTACACCTTC.

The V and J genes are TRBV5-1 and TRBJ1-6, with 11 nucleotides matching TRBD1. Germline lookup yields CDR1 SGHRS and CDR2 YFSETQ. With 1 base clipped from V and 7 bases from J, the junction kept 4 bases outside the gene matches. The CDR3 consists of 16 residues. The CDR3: CASSLRTGGSNSPLHF. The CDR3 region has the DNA TGCGCCAGCAGCTTGAGGACAGGGGGCTCCAATTCACCCCTCCACTTT.

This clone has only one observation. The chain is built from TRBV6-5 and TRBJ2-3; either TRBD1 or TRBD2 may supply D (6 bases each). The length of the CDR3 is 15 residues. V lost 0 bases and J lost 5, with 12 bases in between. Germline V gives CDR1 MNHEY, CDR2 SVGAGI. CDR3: CASSYSSEGGDTQYF. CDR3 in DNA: TGTGCCAGCAGTTACTCGAGCGAGGGGGGAGATACGCAGTATTTT.

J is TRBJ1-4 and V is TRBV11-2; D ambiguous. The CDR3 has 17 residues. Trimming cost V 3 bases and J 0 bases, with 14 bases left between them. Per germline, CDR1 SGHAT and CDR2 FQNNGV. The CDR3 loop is CASSFGGSSATNEKLFF. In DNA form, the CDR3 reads TGTGCCAGCAGCTTTGGAGGCAGTAGTGCAACTAATGAAAAACTGTTTTTT.

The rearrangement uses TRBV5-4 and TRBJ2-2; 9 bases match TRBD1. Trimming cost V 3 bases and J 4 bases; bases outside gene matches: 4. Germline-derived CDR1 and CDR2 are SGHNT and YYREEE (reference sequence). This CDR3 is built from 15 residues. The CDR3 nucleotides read TGTGCCAGCAGCTCCGGGACAGGGAGCACCGGGGAGCTGTTTTTT. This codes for CASSSGTGSTGELFF.

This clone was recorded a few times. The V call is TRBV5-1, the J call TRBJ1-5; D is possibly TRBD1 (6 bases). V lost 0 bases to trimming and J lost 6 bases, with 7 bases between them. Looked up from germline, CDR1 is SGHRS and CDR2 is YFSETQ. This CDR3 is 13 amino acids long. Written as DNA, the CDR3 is TGCGCCAGCAGCTTGGACAGGGCTCAGCCCCAGCATTTT. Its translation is CASSLDRAQPQHF.

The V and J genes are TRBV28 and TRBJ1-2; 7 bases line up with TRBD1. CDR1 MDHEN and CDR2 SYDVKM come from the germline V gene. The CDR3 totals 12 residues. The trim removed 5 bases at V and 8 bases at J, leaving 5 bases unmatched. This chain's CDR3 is CASSGGTDGYTF. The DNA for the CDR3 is TGTGCCAGCAGTGGGGGGACAGACGGCTACACCTTC.

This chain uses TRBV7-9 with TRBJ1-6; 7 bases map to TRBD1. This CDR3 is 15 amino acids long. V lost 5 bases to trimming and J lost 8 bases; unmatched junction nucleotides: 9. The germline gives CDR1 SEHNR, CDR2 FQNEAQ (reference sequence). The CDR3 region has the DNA TGTGCCAGCAGCCTCCTGGGACAGAAAGATTCACCCCTCCACTTT. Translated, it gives CASSLLGQKDSPLHF.

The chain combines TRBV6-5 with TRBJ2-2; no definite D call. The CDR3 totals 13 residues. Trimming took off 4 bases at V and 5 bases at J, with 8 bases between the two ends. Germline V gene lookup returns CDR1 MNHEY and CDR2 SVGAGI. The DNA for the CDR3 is TGTGCCAGCAGTTCATTAGGGACCGGGGAGCTGTTTTTT. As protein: CASSSLGTGELFF.

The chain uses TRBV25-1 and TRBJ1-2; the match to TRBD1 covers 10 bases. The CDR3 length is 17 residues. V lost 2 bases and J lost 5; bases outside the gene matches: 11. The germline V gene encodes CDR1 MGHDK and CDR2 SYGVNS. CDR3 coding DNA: TGTGCCAGCAGTGAAAGGGGTAGAGGACAGGGGGTTTATGGCTACACCTTC. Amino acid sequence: CASSERGRGQGVYGYTF.

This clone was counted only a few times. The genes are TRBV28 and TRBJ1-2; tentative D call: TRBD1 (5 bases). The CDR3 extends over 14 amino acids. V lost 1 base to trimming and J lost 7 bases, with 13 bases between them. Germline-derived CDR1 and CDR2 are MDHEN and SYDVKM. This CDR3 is CASSLSAGLSGYTF. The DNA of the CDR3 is TGTGCCAGCAGTTTATCGGCAGGGCTCAGTGGCTACACCTTC.

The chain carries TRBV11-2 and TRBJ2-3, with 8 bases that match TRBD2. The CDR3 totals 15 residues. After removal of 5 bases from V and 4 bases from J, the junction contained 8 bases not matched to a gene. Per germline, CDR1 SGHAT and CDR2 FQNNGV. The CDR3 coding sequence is TGTGCCAGCAGCGTGAGCGGGAGTGGATCAGATACGCAGTATTTT. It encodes CASSVSGSGSDTQYF.

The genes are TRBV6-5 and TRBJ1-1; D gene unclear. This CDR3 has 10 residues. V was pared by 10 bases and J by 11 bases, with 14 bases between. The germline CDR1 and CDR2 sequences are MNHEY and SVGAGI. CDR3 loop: CATGPRAAFF. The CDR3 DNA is TGTGCCACCGGGCCCAGAGCCGCTTTCTTT.

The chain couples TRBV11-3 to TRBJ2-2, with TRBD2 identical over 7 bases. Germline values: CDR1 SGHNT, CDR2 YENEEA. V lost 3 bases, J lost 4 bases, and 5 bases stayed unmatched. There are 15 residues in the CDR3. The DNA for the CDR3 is TGTGCCAGCAGCTTGGGGACTATACGCACCGGGGAGCTGTTTTTT. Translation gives CASSLGTIRTGELFF.

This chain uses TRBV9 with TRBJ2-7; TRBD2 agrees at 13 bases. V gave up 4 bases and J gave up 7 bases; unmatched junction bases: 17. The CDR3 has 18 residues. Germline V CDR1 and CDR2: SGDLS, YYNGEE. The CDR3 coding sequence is TGTGCCAGCAGCCCTAGCGTAGGACTAGCGGGAGCCGAGGGGGAGCAGTACTTC. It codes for CASSPSVGLAGAEGEQYF.

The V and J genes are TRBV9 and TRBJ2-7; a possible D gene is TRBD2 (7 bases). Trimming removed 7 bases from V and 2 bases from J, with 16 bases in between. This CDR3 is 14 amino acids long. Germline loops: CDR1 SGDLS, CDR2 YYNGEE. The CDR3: CASGRGGETYEQYF. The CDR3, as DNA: TGTGCCAGCGGTAGAGGGGGGGAAACCTACGAGCAGTACTTC.

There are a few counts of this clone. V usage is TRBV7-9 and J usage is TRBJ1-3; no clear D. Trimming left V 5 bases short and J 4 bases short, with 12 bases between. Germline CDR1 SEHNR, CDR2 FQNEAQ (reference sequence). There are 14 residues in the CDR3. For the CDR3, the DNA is TGTGCCAGCAGCCCGGACGATGGGGGAAACACCATATATTTT. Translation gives CASSPDDGGNTIYF.

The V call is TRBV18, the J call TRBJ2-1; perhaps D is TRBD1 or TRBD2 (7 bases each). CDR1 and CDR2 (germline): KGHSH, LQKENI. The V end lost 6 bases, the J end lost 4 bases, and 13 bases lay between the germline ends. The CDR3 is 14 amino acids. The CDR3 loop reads CASSRQGGYNEQFF. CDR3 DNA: TGTGCCAGCTCCCGACAGGGAGGGTACAATGAGCAGTTCTTC.

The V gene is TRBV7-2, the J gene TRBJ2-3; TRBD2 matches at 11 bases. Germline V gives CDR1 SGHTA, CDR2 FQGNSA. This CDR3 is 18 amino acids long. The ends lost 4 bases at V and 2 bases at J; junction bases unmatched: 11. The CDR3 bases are TGTGCCAGCAGCTCCCCAGTAGGTAGCGGGAGGGACACAGATACGCAGTATTTT. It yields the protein CASSSPVGSGRDTDTQYF.

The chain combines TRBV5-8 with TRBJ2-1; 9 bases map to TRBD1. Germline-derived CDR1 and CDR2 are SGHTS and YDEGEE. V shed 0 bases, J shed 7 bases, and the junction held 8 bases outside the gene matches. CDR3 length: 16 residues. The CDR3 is CASSLAWGQGLNEQFF. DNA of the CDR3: TGTGCCAGCAGCTTGGCCTGGGGACAGGGCTTGAATGAGCAGTTCTTC.

The CDR3 coding sequence is TGTGCCAGCAGTTTGGAGGGGCCCACTGAAGCTTTCTTT. Residues: CASSLEGPTEAFF. This chain uses TRBV28 with TRBJ1-1; D is possibly TRBD1 (5 bases). Germline CDR1 MDHEN, CDR2 SYDVKM. The CDR3 spans 13 residues. The V end was cut by 3 bases, the J end by 4 bases, with 9 bases between.

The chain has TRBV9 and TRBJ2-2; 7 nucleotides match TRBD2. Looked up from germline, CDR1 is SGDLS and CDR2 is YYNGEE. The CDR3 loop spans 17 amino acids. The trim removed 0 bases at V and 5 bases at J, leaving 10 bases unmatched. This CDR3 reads CASSVEGGGWVTGELFF. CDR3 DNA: TGTGCCAGCAGCGTAGAAGGCGGGGGATGGGTGACCGGGGAGCTGTTTTTT.

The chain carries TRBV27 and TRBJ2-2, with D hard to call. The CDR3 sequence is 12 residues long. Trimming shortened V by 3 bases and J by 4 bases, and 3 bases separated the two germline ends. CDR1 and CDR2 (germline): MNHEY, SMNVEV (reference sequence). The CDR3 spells CASSLFTGELFF. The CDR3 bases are TGTGCCAGCAGTTTGTTCACCGGGGAGCTGTTTTTT.